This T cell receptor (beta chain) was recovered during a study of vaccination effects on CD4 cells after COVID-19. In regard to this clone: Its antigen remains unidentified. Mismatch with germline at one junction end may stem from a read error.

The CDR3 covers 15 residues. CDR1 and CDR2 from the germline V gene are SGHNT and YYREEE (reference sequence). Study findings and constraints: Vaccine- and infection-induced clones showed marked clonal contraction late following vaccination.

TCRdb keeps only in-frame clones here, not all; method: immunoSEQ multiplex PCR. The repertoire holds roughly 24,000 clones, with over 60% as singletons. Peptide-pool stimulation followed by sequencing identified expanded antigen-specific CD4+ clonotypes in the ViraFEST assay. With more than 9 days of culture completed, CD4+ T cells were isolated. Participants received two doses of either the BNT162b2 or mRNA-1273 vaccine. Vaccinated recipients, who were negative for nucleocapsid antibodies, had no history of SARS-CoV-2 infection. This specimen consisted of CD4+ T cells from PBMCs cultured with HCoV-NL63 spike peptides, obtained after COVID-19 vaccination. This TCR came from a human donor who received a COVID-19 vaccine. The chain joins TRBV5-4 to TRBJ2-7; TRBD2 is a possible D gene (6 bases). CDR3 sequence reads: CSSSFGRVGGNEQYF. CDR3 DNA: TGTTCCAGCAGCTTCGGCCGCGTGGGGGGAAACGAGCAGTACTTC.